This note documents a single TCR beta chain sequence. Its antigen remains unknown. Researchers ran the PCR with 60 Vbeta and 13 Jbeta primers. Using immunoSEQ multiplex PCR, the repertoire was profiled, and TCRdb retains in-frame clones only, with some absent. This sample has 150,000 to 200,000 clones, with 72% found just once. V lost 5 bases, J lost 1 base, and 7 bases stayed unmatched. The CDR3 loop spans 16 amino acids. Looked up from germline, CDR1 is SGHVS and CDR2 is FNYEAQ. This sample is drawn from a study of cytomegalovirus exposure and HLA in healthy donors. Study findings and constraints: Reported performance of the classifier showed diagnosis of cytomegalovirus status with high specificity and sensitivity. Accurate prediction of most subjects' HLA-A and HLA-B alleles from TCR beta sequences was reported. Later analysis associated a missense DCLRE1C variant with TCR beta V- and J-gene trimming.

The chain uses TRBV7-6 and TRBJ2-2; 7 nucleotides agree with TRBD1. The source of this sequence is a human donor in good health. The specimen sequenced was PBMCs. This CDR3 is CASSPRAGGNTGELFF. The DNA of the CDR3 is TGTGCCAGCAGCCCCCGCGCAGGGGGGAACACCGGGGAGCTGTTTTTT.